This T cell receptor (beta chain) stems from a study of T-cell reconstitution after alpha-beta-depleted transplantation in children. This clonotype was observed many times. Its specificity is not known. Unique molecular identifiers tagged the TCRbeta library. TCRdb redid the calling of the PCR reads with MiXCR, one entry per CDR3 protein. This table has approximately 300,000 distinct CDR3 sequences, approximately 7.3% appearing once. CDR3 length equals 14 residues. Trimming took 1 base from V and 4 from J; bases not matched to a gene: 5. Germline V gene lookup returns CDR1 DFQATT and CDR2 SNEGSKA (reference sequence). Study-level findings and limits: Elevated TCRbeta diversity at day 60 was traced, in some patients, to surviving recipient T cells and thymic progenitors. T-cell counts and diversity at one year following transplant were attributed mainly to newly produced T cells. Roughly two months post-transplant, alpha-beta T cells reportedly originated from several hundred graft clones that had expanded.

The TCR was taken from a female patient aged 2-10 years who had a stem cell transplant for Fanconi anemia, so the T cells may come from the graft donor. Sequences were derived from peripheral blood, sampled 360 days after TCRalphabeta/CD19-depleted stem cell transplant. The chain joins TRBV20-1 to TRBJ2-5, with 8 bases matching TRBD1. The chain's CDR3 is CSARGVGQVETQYF. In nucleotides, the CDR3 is TGCAGTGCTAGAGGGGTGGGACAGGTAGAGACCCAGTACTTC.